The 25 T cell receptor beta chains presented below share a single source sample, sequenced in a study of cytomegalovirus exposure and HLA in healthy donors. The repertoire was sequenced with immunoSEQ multiplex PCR; TCRdb's copy has only in-frame clones and lacks some. The repertoire holds around 250,000 clones, about 90% seen once, with roughly 0.38% in the top ten. Sequencing was performed on PBMCs. All receptors come from a woman aged 18-29 years in good health and CMV-seronegative.

The chain is built from TRBV12-5 and TRBJ2-1, with 7 bases matching TRBD2. The J segment lost 10 bases and the V segment lost 4 bases, leaving 10 bases of the junction unmatched. CDR3 length equals 14 residues. The V gene's germline CDR1 is LGHNT and CDR2 FRNRAP. The CDR3 reads CASGSSASGEEQFF. The CDR3 DNA reads TGTGCTAGTGGTTCGTCGGCTAGCGGTGAAGAGCAGTTCTTC.

The V call is TRBV19, the J call TRBJ2-3, with 10 bases fitting TRBD2. Unmatched junction bases numbered 11, after V lost 7 bases and J lost 7 bases. The CDR3 is made up of 15 amino acids. CDR1 is LNHDA, CDR2 SQIVND, per germline (reference sequence). CDR3 protein: CASTTSGAFRNTQYF. The CDR3 DNA reads TGTGCCAGTACCACTAGCGGGGCTTTCCGTAATACGCAGTATTTT.

Only a few counts were recorded for this clone. This chain connects TRBV2 to TRBJ2-1, with 11 bases matching TRBD2. There are 15 residues in the CDR3. Per the germline V gene, CDR1 is SNHLY and CDR2 is FYNNEI. V was clipped by 7 bases and J by 4 bases; unmatched bases: 6. The CDR3 DNA is TGTGCCAGCAAAGCTAGCGGGGGGCCATACAATGAGCAGTTCTTC. Its translation: CASKASGGPYNEQFF.

The J gene is TRBJ1-4, the V gene TRBV7-6; weak D call: TRBD1 (6 bases). CDR1 and CDR2 from the germline V gene are SGHVS and FNYEAQ. V shed 5 bases and J shed 0 bases, with 10 bases lying between them. The CDR3 runs to 15 residues. DNA of the CDR3: TGTGCCAGCAGCCCCTGGACAGCAACTAATGAAAAACTGTTTTTT. It yields the protein CASSPWTATNEKLFF.

This rearrangement joins TRBV28 to TRBJ2-5, with D possibly matching TRBD2 (6 bases). CDR1 is MDHEN, CDR2 SYDVKM, per germline. This CDR3 is built from 16 residues. The V and J ends lost 5 bases and 3 bases respectively, with 19 bases between them. CDR3: CASSTTREGGKETQYF. DNA for the CDR3: TGTGCCAGCAGTACGACCCGAGAAGGAGGGAAAGAGACCCAGTACTTC. The entire variable domain, with the rest obtained from reference TRBV28 and TRBJ2-5, is as follows: DVKVTQSSRYLVKRTGEKVFLECVQDMDHENMFWYRQDPGLGLRLIYFSYDVKMKEKGDIPEGYSVSREKKERFSLILESASTNQTSMYLCASSTTREGGKETQYFGPGTRLLVL.

The chain combines TRBV6-1 with TRBJ2-5, with 11 bases aligning to TRBD2. The V segment lost 4 bases and the J segment 2 bases; nucleotides outside the gene matches: 6. This CDR3 region has 16 residues. CDR1 and CDR2 from the germline V gene are MNHNS and SASEGT. The DNA for the CDR3 is TGTGCCAGCAGTGCCACCGGGACTAGCGGACAAGAGACCCAGTACTTC. As protein: CASSATGTSGQETQYF.

This clone came up once. The rearrangement links TRBV9 to TRBJ2-2; TRBD1 matches at 8 bases. The CDR3 has 15 residues. CDR1 is SGDLS and CDR2 is YYNGEE in the germline V gene. Trimming removed 1 base from V and 4 bases from J; junction bases left unmatched: 3. The CDR3 loop reads CASSVQGAVTGELFF. The CDR3 DNA sequence: TGTGCCAGCAGCGTACAGGGGGCCGTCACCGGGGAGCTGTTTTTT. Full variable domain (remainder filled in from reference TRBV9 and TRBJ2-2): DSGVTQTPKHLITATGQRVTLRCSPRSGDLSVYWYQQSLDQGLQFLIQYYNGEERAKGNILERFSAQQFPDLHSELNLSSLELGDSALYFCASSVQGAVTGELFFGEGSRLTVL.

This chain connects TRBV6-1 to TRBJ2-3; 8 nucleotides align to TRBD2. With 6 bases clipped from V and 2 bases from J, the junction kept 1 base outside the gene matches. Germline assignment: CDR1 MNHNS and CDR2 SASEGT. This CDR3 has 13 amino acids. The CDR3 bases are TGTGCCAGCAGCGGGGGGGCCACAGATACGCAGTATTTT. Amino acids: CASSGGATDTQYF.

This chain joins TRBV18 and TRBJ2-5; D is perhaps TRBD2 (6 bases). Germline CDR1 KGHSH, CDR2 LQKENI. V lost 3 bases and J 5 bases, leaving 19 bases between the germline ends. The CDR3 is made up of 16 amino acids. The CDR3 DNA reads as TGTGCCAGCTCACCGGAGGGATCGCCGGTTATTGAGACCCAGTACTTC. Protein sequence: CASSPEGSPVIETQYF.

This clone was observed a single time. The rearrangement links TRBV4-1 to TRBJ1-2; D might be TRBD1 (6 bases). From germline, CDR1 is MGHRA and CDR2 YSYEKL. CDR3 length: 15 amino acids. Trimming pared 0 bases from V and 4 bases from J, leaving 12 bases between. The CDR3 region has the DNA TGCGCCAGCAGCCAAGATGGTCAGGGGTCCTATGGCTACACCTTC. Translation: CASSQDGQGSYGYTF.

This sequence joins TRBV5-1 and TRBJ2-4, with a tentative D call TRBD2 (6 bases). CDR1 and CDR2 from the germline V gene are SGHRS and YFSETQ. Trimming stripped 0 bases from V and 3 bases from J, with 16 bases between. The CDR3 runs to 17 residues. CDR3 sequence (DNA): TGCGCCAGCAGCTTGGCGGGACTCCAAGGGGACAAAAACATTCAGTACTTC. Amino acids: CASSLAGLQGDKNIQYF.

J is TRBJ2-3 and V is TRBV4-3; 8 nucleotides line up with TRBD2. V lost 3 bases and J lost 3; bases outside the gene matches: 11. The CDR3 loop spans 17 amino acids. Germline CDR1 is LGHNA and CDR2 is YSLEER. The CDR3 spells CASSQYPVTSGTDTQYF. DNA of the CDR3: TGCGCCAGCAGCCAGTATCCGGTCACTAGCGGTACAGATACGCAGTATTTT.

The chain joins TRBV27 to TRBJ1-5; D may be TRBD1 (5 bases). The CDR3 runs to 18 residues. Germline CDR1 reads MNHEY; CDR2 reads SMNVEV (reference sequence). V was clipped by 3 bases and J by 1 base, with 19 bases between them. CDR3 loop: CASSLDGGFGSSNQPQHF. DNA of the CDR3: TGTGCCAGCAGTTTGGACGGGGGATTTGGATCGAGCAATCAGCCCCAGCATTTT.

The chain carries TRBV9 and TRBJ2-7, with 15 positions matching TRBD2. V was pared by 4 bases and J by 5 bases, with 10 bases of the junction left unmatched. In germline, CDR1 is SGDLS, CDR2 YYNGEE. The CDR3 length is 17 residues. CDR3 DNA: TGTGCCAGCAGCCCGGGACTAGCGGGGGGCGTTTATGACGAGCAGTACTTC. This encodes CASSPGLAGGVYDEQYF.

The CDR3 sequence: CASSSGRSTEQYF. CDR3 DNA: TGTGCCAGCAGCAGCGGACGGTCGACGGAGCAGTACTTC. This chain joins TRBV5-8 and TRBJ2-7; TRBD2 might be the D (5 bases). The V and J ends lost 4 bases and 7 bases respectively, with 15 bases between them. The CDR3 is 13 amino acids. Germline CDR1 reads SGHTS; CDR2 reads YDEGEE.

V and J are TRBV11-2 and TRBJ1-5; weak D call: TRBD1 (6 bases). CDR3 length equals 14 residues. Germline V gives CDR1 SGHAT, CDR2 FQNNGV. The V and J ends lost 5 bases and 3 bases respectively, with 11 bases between them. The CDR3 DNA follows: TGTGCCAGCAGCCCGACAGGCGACAATCAGCCCCAGCATTTT. Its translation is CASSPTGDNQPQHF.

The chain employs TRBV4-1 and TRBJ2-5, with D perhaps TRBD1 (8 bases). The CDR3 extends over 17 amino acids. V was trimmed by 0 bases and J by 11 bases, leaving 25 bases between them. The germline V gene encodes CDR1 MGHRA and CDR2 YSYEKL. For the CDR3, the DNA is TGCGCCAGCAGCCAAGAATTTACAGGGGGGGTTCAGGAGATTCAGTACTTC. Encoded protein: CASSQEFTGGVQEIQYF.

In this sample, this clone turned up once. The V call is TRBV7-6, the J call TRBJ1-5; D ambiguous. CDR1 is SGHVS and CDR2 is FNYEAQ in the germline V gene. CDR3 length: 15 amino acids. The germline V and J ends were trimmed by 5 bases and 4 bases, with 15 bases remaining between them. The CDR3 DNA reads TGTGCCAGCAGCCCCGGCGGTACTGGTAATCAGCCCCAGCATTTT. It yields the protein CASSPGGTGNQPQHF. The full variable domain, with the rest looked up from reference TRBV7-6 and TRBJ1-5, is GAGVSQSPRYKVTKRGQDVALRCDPISGHVSLYWYRQALGQGPEFLTYFNYEAQQDKSGLPNDRFSAERPEGSISTLTIQRTEQRDSAMYRCASSPGGTGNQPQHFGDGTRLSIL.

In this sample, this clone turned up a few times. The rearrangement uses TRBV5-4 and TRBJ2-3; 7 bases are shared with TRBD1. CDR1 and CDR2 (germline): SGHNT, YYREEE (reference sequence). This CDR3 region has 18 residues. V lost 4 bases to trimming and J lost 1 base; unmatched junction nucleotides: 15. The chain's CDR3 is CASSITGAGFFGTDTQYF. CDR3 coding DNA: TGTGCCAGCAGCATTACAGGGGCCGGCTTCTTCGGCACAGATACGCAGTATTTT. The whole variable domain, filled in from reference TRBV5-4 and TRBJ2-3, reads ETGVTQSPTHLIKTRGQQVTLRCSSQSGHNTVSWYQQALGQGPQFIFQYYREEENGRGNFPPRFSGLQFPNYSSELNVNALELDDSALYLCASSITGAGFFGTDTQYFGPGTRLTVL.

CDR3 in DNA: TGTGCCAGCAGACCAGGGTACACTAATGAAAAACTGTTTTTT. The encoded protein is CASRPGYTNEKLFF. The chain links TRBV19 to TRBJ1-4; D may be TRBD1 (5 bases). The CDR3 has 14 residues. V lost 9 bases to trimming and J lost 2 bases, with 13 bases between them. Germline-derived CDR1 and CDR2 are LNHDA and SQIVND (reference sequence).

The gene calls are TRBV19 and TRBJ1-4; D gene ambiguous. The CDR3 has 14 amino acids. Trimming cost V 5 bases and J 5 bases, with 12 bases left between them. Per germline, CDR1 LNHDA and CDR2 SQIVND (reference sequence). The CDR3: CASSGRIGNEKLFF. In DNA, the CDR3 is TGTGCCAGTAGTGGGAGAATTGGGAATGAAAAACTGTTTTTT.

The genes are TRBV29-1 and TRBJ1-2; weak D call: TRBD1 (6 bases). V was cut by 4 bases and J by 8 bases, with 17 bases left in between. Germline V CDR1 and CDR2: SQVTM, ANQGSEA. The CDR3 sequence is 13 residues long. The CDR3 DNA reads TGCAGCGTTGTATTGGTTGGGGGCTTGGGCTACACCTTC. Translating gives CSVVLVGGLGYTF.

CDR3 region: CASTPTGGNTEAFF. The DNA for the CDR3 is TGTGCCAGCACGCCGACAGGCGGAAACACTGAAGCTTTCTTT. The chain employs TRBV5-4 and TRBJ1-1; D is perhaps TRBD1 (6 bases). There are 14 residues in the CDR3. Germline V gene data show CDR1 as SGHNT and CDR2 as YYREEE (reference sequence). V lost 6 bases to trimming and J lost 2 bases, with 14 bases between them.

The chain links TRBV2 to TRBJ1-3; D gene uncertain. Germline V gene sequence: CDR1 SNHLY, CDR2 FYNNEI. CDR3 length: 13 amino acids. The ends were cut back, 10 bases at V and 0 bases at J, with 10 bases in the middle. The CDR3 DNA reads as TGTGCCAACCAACGGGACTCTGGAAACACCATATATTTT. It is translated as CANQRDSGNTIYF.

V is TRBV7-9 and J is TRBJ1-1; D unresolved. The CDR3 sequence is 12 residues long. Deletions cut 6 bases from V and 1 base from J, with 6 bases between. The V gene's germline CDR1 is SEHNR and CDR2 FQNEAQ (reference sequence). CDR3 in DNA: TGTGCCAGCAGAGACACGAACACTGAAGCTTTCTTT. Its protein is CASRDTNTEAFF.